This T cell receptor (beta chain) emerged from a study of identical twins. General study points: There were fewer insertions in abundant cord blood beta clonotypes, but memory repertoires showed no such pattern. Shared out-of-frame alpha sequences (those common to twins) showed excess low generation probability.

The CDR3 is 11 amino acids. V dropped 3 bases and J dropped 6 bases, with 6 bases sitting between them. This clonotype was counted at least ten times. Its antigen is undetermined. TCRdb passed the 5' RACE reads through MiXCR, listing each CDR3 protein once. The sample has 350,000 or so distinct CDR3 sequences, roughly 9% seen once. Healthy Caucasians provided all donations. The sample taken for sequencing was naive T cells sorted from blood. This clonotype was obtained from a woman between 45 and 65 years old in good health. This chain links TRBV12-3 or TRBV12-4 with TRBJ2-7, with D possibly TRBD2 on 5 matching bases. The CDR3 is CASSLGAEQYV. In nucleotides, the CDR3 is TGTGCCAGCAGTTTGGGAGCCGAGCAGTACGTC.